This T cell receptor (beta chain) was captured in a study of T cells in narcolepsy (dated by TCRdb to 2017 to 2018). The study in broad terms: Patients with narcolepsy type 1 or type 2 (NT1, NT2) and healthy control donors were enrolled in the study. The study used TCR Vbeta sequencing to track clonotypes in blood and CSF while looking for autoreactive T cells in narcolepsy patients that target self-antigens of hypocretin neurons (hypocretin, TRIB2).

Here is what the overall study found, with its caveats: Some blood memory CD4+ repertoires from patients and controls contained no sequences matching autoreactive T cell clones. Autoreactive clonotypes were reported to be detected serially in the blood of the same patients and of different patients, but not in the blood of healthy controls. Plots comparing CSF and blood CD4+ T cell clonotypes from the same patient highlighted HCRT-specific and TRIB2-specific autoreactive clonotypes. Numbers of sequenced blood memory CD4+ clonotypes were comparable, with averages of approximately 39,000 in patients and fewer than 35,000 in controls.

Library construction relied on the immunoSEQ multiplex PCR assay. Imported from immuneACCESS, the table was reduced by TCRdb to in-frame sequences with V and J called. These copies leave out some clones; in studies compared against another copy, an unresolved V gene accounts for under half, and the cause of the remainder is not known. Counted in this sample were 25,000 to 35,000 clones; around 80% of them appeared once. Roughly 1.2% of the sample lies in the top ten. As to this clone: Its antigen remains undetermined. No much larger clone is present one base from it, and per-base qualities are unavailable.

Counted from cysteine to phenylalanine, this CDR3 has 18 amino acids. The read is trimmed to its CDR3 DNA, 54 bases read in frame from base 1. V has 0 bases trimmed and J has 7 bases trimmed; junction bases matching no gene number 10. CDR1 and CDR2 were assigned from the germline V gene (reference sequence) as SSHAT and FNYEAQ. For TCR Vbeta sequencing, memory CD4+ T cells were sorted ex vivo from the peripheral blood of both healthy controls and narcolepsy patients. This sequence originates from a human donor with narcolepsy. The rearrangement combines TRBV7-7 with TRBJ2-1; 12 central bases correspond to TRBD2. The sequencing sample was made of CD45RA- memory CD4+ T cells from PBMCs. The cell subset or site label of this sample denotes: memory T cells sorted ex vivo from peripheral blood. The CDR3 region has the sequence CASSLAASGGASSNEQFF. The nucleotides are TGTGCCAGCAGCTTAGCGGCTAGCGGGGGGGCCTCGTCGAATGAGCAGTTCTTC.